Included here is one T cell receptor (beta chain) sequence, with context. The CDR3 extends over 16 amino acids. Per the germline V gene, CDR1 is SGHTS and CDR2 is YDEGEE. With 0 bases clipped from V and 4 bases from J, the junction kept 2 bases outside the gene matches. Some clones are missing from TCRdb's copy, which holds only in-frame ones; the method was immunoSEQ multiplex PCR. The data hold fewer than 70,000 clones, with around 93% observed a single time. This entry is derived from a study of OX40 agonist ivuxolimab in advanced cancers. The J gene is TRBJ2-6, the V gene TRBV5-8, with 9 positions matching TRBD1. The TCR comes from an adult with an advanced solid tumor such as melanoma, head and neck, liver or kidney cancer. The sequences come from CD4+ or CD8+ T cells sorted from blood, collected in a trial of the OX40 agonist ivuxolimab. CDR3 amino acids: CASSLDRGLGANVLTF. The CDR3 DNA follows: TGTGCCAGCAGCTTGGACAGGGGGCTGGGGGCCAACGTCCTGACTTTC.